This T cell receptor (beta chain) emerged from a study of blood T cell repertoires in COVID-19. Background on the study: Sample material is recorded as cDNA or gDNA derived from T cells, B-cell-depleted T cells, or PBMCs.

Source study methods: Estimation of nucleated cell counts relied on the amplification of reference gene primers. Only in-frame clones appear in the TCRdb table, and some are missing; sequencing was by immunoSEQ multiplex PCR. That table supplies the V and J calls and clone size; D and trimming were determined from the DNA. The sample records 200,000 to 300,000 clones, 88% being singletons. Patients from Seattle were sampled longitudinally, starting during active infection. Deletions cut 3 bases from V and 0 bases from J, with 12 bases between. Germline CDR1 reads LGHNA; CDR2 reads YSLEER. The CDR3 length is 17 residues.

Sequenced: peripheral blood. The rearrangement uses TRBV4-3 and TRBJ2-6, with D perhaps TRBD1 (6 bases). The receptor comes from a woman aged 25 to 39 with COVID-19, enrolled during active disease. In nucleotides, the CDR3 is TGCGCCAGCAGCCAGCACATACAGGGCTCTGGGGCCAACGTCCTGACTTTC. Translated: CASSQHIQGSGANVLTF.